Shown below are 18 T cell receptor beta chains from a single sample sequenced in a study of shared clonotypes between healthy human individuals. The repertoire was sequenced with immunoSEQ multiplex PCR; TCRdb's copy has only in-frame clones and lacks some. This sample carries over 400,000 clones, more than 75% of them seen once, and the ten largest clones take around 12%. Sequencing input: PBMCs. These receptors all come from a woman aged 40 to 55 in good health. Some clones in this sample may be carry-over from other donors' samples.

This clone was picked up many times. The V and J genes are TRBV5-1 and TRBJ1-1, with D unclear. The CDR3 contains 16 residues. Germline-derived CDR1 and CDR2 are SGHRS and YFSETQ. V lost 1 base, J lost 2 bases, and 15 bases lay in between. The CDR3 DNA is TGCGCCAGCAGCTTGCGGGGTCGGGTCCTTAACACTGAAGCTTTCTTT. This sequence encodes CASSLRGRVLNTEAFF.

This chain connects TRBV5-1 to TRBJ2-7; D is possibly TRBD2 (6 bases). Trimming shortened V by 5 bases and J by 2 bases, and 17 bases separated the two germline ends. The germline gives CDR1 SGHRS, CDR2 YFSETQ. The CDR3 sequence is 15 residues long. The CDR3 coding sequence is TGCGCCAGCAGGCTAGACGCTAGCGCGGCCTACGAGCAGTACTTC. This gives the protein CASRLDASAAYEQYF.

The V and J genes are TRBV13 and TRBJ2-5, with TRBD2 matching over 8 bases. The end of the DNA is better explained by TRBJ2-7, so the J call may be wrong. Germline V lookup: CDR1 PRHDT, CDR2 FYEKMQ (reference sequence). The CDR3 runs to 16 residues. CDR3 region: CASSLIPSGSGDEQYF. In DNA, the CDR3 is TGTGCCAGCAGCTTAATCCCCAGCGGGAGCGGGGACGAGCAGTACTTC.

This clone has a single count. The V call is TRBV5-4, the J call TRBJ2-1; tentatively, D is TRBD2 (5 bases). The CDR3 length is 13 residues. The V and J ends lost 4 bases and 6 bases respectively, with 11 bases between them. Germline V gene lookup returns CDR1 SGHNT and CDR2 YYREEE (reference sequence). The CDR3 protein is CASSTLGSNEQFF. In DNA, the CDR3 is TGTGCCAGCAGCACCCTAGGGAGCAATGAGCAGTTCTTC.

The chain has TRBV11-3 and TRBJ2-3; TRBD2 matches 12 bases. CDR1 SGHNT and CDR2 YENEEA come from the germline V gene. The CDR3 totals 16 residues. Germline trimming cut 1 base from V and 4 bases from J; bases unmatched to any gene: 3. CDR3 bases: TGTGCCAGCAGCTTAGGGACTAGCGGGGAAGCAGATACGCAGTATTTT. This sequence encodes CASSLGTSGEADTQYF. The full variable domain, rest sourced from reference TRBV11-3 and TRBJ2-3, is EAGVVQSPRYKIIEKKQPVAFWCNPISGHNTLYWYLQNLGQGPELLIRYENEEAVDDSQLPKDRFSAERLKGVDSTLKIQPAELGDSAVYLCASSLGTSGEADTQYFGPGTRLTVL.

The CDR3, as DNA: TGTGCCATCAGTGACCCGCTGGGGGCCGGGGAGCTGTTTTTT. This sequence encodes CAISDPLGAGELFF. J is TRBJ2-2 and V is TRBV10-3; the D gene could be TRBD1 or TRBD2 (5 bases each). The V and J ends lost 3 bases and 6 bases respectively, with 11 bases between them. Per the germline V gene, CDR1 is ENHRY and CDR2 is SYGVKD. The CDR3 runs 14 residues.

V usage is TRBV28 and J usage is TRBJ1-5; D is unclear. The germline V gene has CDR1 MDHEN and CDR2 SYDVKM. This CDR3 spans 14 amino acids. With 10 bases removed from V and 7 bases from J, the gap between germline ends came to 20 bases. The DNA for the CDR3 is TGTGCCACCAACCGGAGGGTTCTGTGGCAGCCCCAGCATTTT. This encodes CATNRRVLWQPQHF.

This clone was seen repeatedly, ten times or more. CDR3 residues: CASSLKRSTDTQYF. CDR3 DNA: TGTGCCAGCAGCTTAAAGCGGAGCACAGATACGCAGTATTTT. The gene calls are TRBV7-9 and TRBJ2-3; the D gene is possibly TRBD2 (5 bases). This CDR3 contains 14 residues. Germline CDR1 is SEHNR and CDR2 is FQNEAQ (reference sequence). Deletions cut 2 bases from V and 0 bases from J, with 6 bases between.

V gene TRBV28 combines with J gene TRBJ1-2; D uncertain. Germline V lookup: CDR1 MDHEN, CDR2 SYDVKM. The V end was cut by 5 bases, the J end by 4 bases, with 17 bases between. This CDR3 is built from 15 residues. This CDR3 is CASSSPGARVYGYTF. CDR3 in DNA: TGTGCCAGCAGTAGTCCGGGAGCTCGTGTCTATGGCTACACCTTC.

This clone has more than one count but fewer than ten. This sequence joins TRBV19 and TRBJ2-1; possible D gene TRBD1, 6 bases. Germline V gene sequence: CDR1 LNHDA, CDR2 SQIVND (reference sequence). Trimming left V 7 bases short and J 6 bases short, with 13 bases between. This CDR3 is built from 13 residues. Here the CDR3 DNA reads TGTGCCAGTACGGGACATTGGGCCAATGAGCAGTTCTTC. It codes for CASTGHWANEQFF.

The chain's CDR3 is CASSLRSRDTGELFF. In nucleotides, the CDR3 is TGTGCCAGCAGCTTAAGATCTAGGGACACCGGGGAGCTGTTTTTT. V and J are TRBV7-8 and TRBJ2-2; D gene uncertain. The CDR3 sequence is 15 residues long. The ends were cut back, 2 bases at V and 3 bases at J, with 10 bases in the middle. CDR1 and CDR2 (germline): SGHVS, FQNEAQ. The whole variable domain, filled in from reference TRBV7-8 and TRBJ2-2, reads GAGVSQSPRYKVAKRGQDVALRCDPISGHVSLFWYQQALGQGPEFLTYFQNEAQLDKSGLPSDRFFAERPEGSVSTLKIQRTQQEDSAVYLCASSLRSRDTGELFFGEGSRLTVL.

The chain carries TRBV29-1 and TRBJ2-3; TRBD1 agrees at 7 bases. With V trimmed by 8 bases and J by 6 bases, 14 bases remained unmatched. The CDR3 contains 14 residues. The germline V gene has CDR1 SQVTM and CDR2 ANQGSEA. CDR3 in DNA: TGCAGCAGCGGAGGCGGGTTAGGGGGCGATACGCAGTATTTT. Residues: CSSGGGLGGDTQYF.

The chain uses TRBV14 and TRBJ1-1, with D hard to call. This CDR3 contains 14 residues. V dropped 4 bases and J dropped 4 bases, with 13 bases sitting between them. CDR1 is SGHDN, CDR2 FVKESK, per germline. CDR3: CASSLLPAGTEAFF. Here the CDR3 DNA reads TGTGCCAGCAGCCTCCTCCCGGCAGGCACTGAAGCTTTCTTT.

The chain uses TRBV28 and TRBJ2-6, with no clear D. The CDR3 covers 14 residues. Trimming removed 6 bases from V and 2 bases from J, with 8 bases in between. Germline-derived CDR1 and CDR2 are MDHEN and SYDVKM. The CDR3 loop is CASSKDPGANVLTF. The CDR3, as DNA: TGTGCCAGCAGCAAAGACCCTGGGGCCAACGTCCTGACTTTC.

In the case of this clone: Other DNA sequences of this sample code for an identical CDR3. The chain joins TRBV7-3 to TRBJ2-7; D ambiguous. Germline V gives CDR1 SGHTA, CDR2 FQGTGA. The V and J ends lost 1 base and 0 bases respectively, with 7 bases between them. The CDR3 is 14 amino acids. The CDR3 DNA is TGTGCCAGCAGCTTAAGTGGAGACTCCTACGAGCAGTACTTC. It codes for CASSLSGDSYEQYF.

The CDR3 nucleotides read TGTGCCATCAGTGAGAGACAGAACACCGGGGAGCTGTTTTTT. It is translated as CAISERQNTGELFF. The chain recombines TRBV10-3 with TRBJ2-2; the D is unclear. V was cut by 2 bases and J by 1 base, with 5 bases left in between. The CDR3 sequence is 14 residues long. CDR1 and CDR2 (germline): ENHRY, SYGVKD.

The chain has TRBV6-1 and TRBJ1-2; 9 nucleotides agree with TRBD1. V shed 7 bases, J shed 5 bases, and the junction held 8 bases outside the gene matches. The CDR3 is 14 residues long. Germline CDR1 reads MNHNS; CDR2 reads SASEGT. Here the CDR3 DNA reads TGTGCCAGCACAAGGGACAGGGATGGGTATGGCTACACCTTC. It yields the protein CASTRDRDGYGYTF.

This clone turned up a few times. The V call is TRBV7-2, the J call TRBJ2-7; TRBD2 aligns across 8 bases. The CDR3 length is 15 residues. Germline V gene lookup returns CDR1 SGHTA and CDR2 FQGNSA. V lost 4 bases and J lost 4; bases outside the gene matches: 9. CDR3 in DNA: TGTGCCAGCAGCTCGGGGGGGCAGTCCACGTACGAGCAGTACTTC. Protein product: CASSSGGQSTYEQYF.